This T cell receptor (beta chain) was captured by sequencing in a study of shared clonotypes between healthy human individuals. General study results and limits: Exclusively blood specimens were collected; tissue repertoires likely differ. Naive subsets generally had larger estimated richness than memory subsets.

Germline CDR1 and CDR2: ENHRY and SYGVKD. This CDR3 contains 13 residues. V was cut by 7 bases and J by 4 bases, with 11 bases left in between. As concerns this clone: The antigen is undetermined.

Source study methods: Filtering differed since immunoSEQ provided only junctions, with no quality scores. Some clones are missing from TCRdb's copy, which holds only in-frame ones; the method was immunoSEQ multiplex PCR. V, J and clone size are those of that table, while D and trimming were read from the DNA. The sample shows about 980,000 clones, around 80% of them seen only once. Sequenced material: memory CD4+ T cells sorted from blood. This sample's subset: CD45RA-negative fraction. The clonotype originates from a man between 18 and 29 years old in good health. The chain links TRBV10-3 to TRBJ1-5, with a weak D call TRBD1 (6 bases). CDR3 DNA: TGTGCCATCACCGCGGACAGAAATCAGCCCCAGCATTTT. Translation: CAITADRNQPQHF.